Below, one TCR beta chain is given with its context. Its antigen is not identified. At one end, the junction sequence differs from germline, possibly due to a read error. There are 14 residues in the CDR3. Germline V gives CDR1 SGDLS, CDR2 YYNGEE. In making diagnoses, clinical symptoms, serum thyroxine and TRAb, thyroid ultrasound and orbital computed tomography were all used. The data were obtained in a study of T cells in Graves' hyperthyroidism and ophthalmopathy. TCR beta CDR3 region amplification was performed from RNA transcripts. The TCR CDR3 first-round RT-PCR relied on the HTBI primer set. TCRdb passed the multiplex PCR reads through MiXCR, listing each CDR3 protein once. The table has fewer than 650,000 distinct CDR3 sequences, over 45% seen once. Study results and limitations: Ophthalmopathy cases were set apart from stable hyperthyroidism by a 13 V-J model. Researchers found most expanded thyroid clonotypes above 0.001 in blood as well.

The TCR was taken from an adult woman with Graves' disease, either hyperthyroidism or ophthalmopathy (not recorded which). This chain joins TRBV9 and TRBJ1-1; D unresolved. What was sequenced was peripheral blood or thyroid tissue (not recorded which). The CDR3 loop is CASSPPRRNTEVFF. For the CDR3, the DNA is TGTGCCAGCAGCCCCCCTCGGAGGAACACTGAAGTTTTCTTT.